This T cell receptor beta chain appears in the sequencing data of a study of Graves' ophthalmopathy and Graves' hyperthyroidism (dated 2018 in TCRdb). A note on the overall study: A patient counted as having stable hyperthyroidism if there was no progression to ophthalmopathy within 18 months of follow-up. An independent validation cohort was composed of approximately 18 hyperthyroidism patients and about 16 patients who later progressed from hyperthyroidism to ophthalmopathy. In more than five hyperthyroidism patients, the T-cell repertoires found in thyroid tissue were compared with those found in blood. To explore V-J signatures that distinguish ophthalmopathy from hyperthyroidism, a discovery set of 95 to 100 patients was enrolled, made up of 40 to 45 with ophthalmopathy and roughly 55 with stable hyperthyroidism. TCR beta repertoire signatures were used to distinguish Graves' ophthalmopathy from Graves' hyperthyroidism and to predict progression to ophthalmopathy. Following sample collection, hyperthyroidism patients were given methimazole at a starting dose of 30 mg daily, and ophthalmopathy patients were given high-dose intravenous methylprednisolone. In total, 135 blood samples were TCR-sequenced: 40 to 45 ophthalmopathy, approximately 80 hyperthyroidism and about 17 hyperthyroidism-to-ophthalmopathy patients.

Per the germline V gene (reference sequence), MNHNY is the CDR1 and SVGAGI is the CDR2. Including the terminal cysteine and phenylalanine, the CDR3 comprises 15 residues. The sequence is cut down to CDR3 DNA, 45 bases in frame from base 1. V ends up 5 bases short and J 0 bases short, with an unmatched junction base count of 7. General conclusions and limits of the study: Sample size was not statistically predetermined, and group allocation was not concealed from the investigators. In validation, the model predicted ophthalmopathy progression with nearly 71% sensitivity and approximately 72% specificity; some twelve predicted patients were CT-confirmed with GO in a median of approximately 6.5 months. Among expanded thyroid clonotypes with frequency above 0.001, most also showed up in blood, which suggests that blood repertoires may reflect the thyroid immune response. In cross-validation, the 13-signature model distinguished ophthalmopathy from stable hyperthyroidism with less than 90% sensitivity and 81.08% specificity, while in the test set the corresponding values were 80% and 75%.

Hyperthyroidism patients were newly diagnosed, with disease duration under 2 months, and aged 18 to 65 years. Patients were excluded if they had other autoimmune diseases, uncontrolled infections, pregnancy or lactation. Diagnosis was based on clinical symptoms, serum thyroxine, TRAb, thyroid ultrasound and orbital computed tomography. Total RNA was extracted using Trizol reagent, and RNA quality was checked on an Agilent 2100 Bioanalyzer. For repertoire sequencing, the TCR beta CDR3 regions were amplified from RNA transcripts. The first round of RT-PCR was done with HTBI primers and the Qiagen OneStep RT-PCR kit, and was followed by a second round of multiplex PCR, then size selection and purification. The libraries underwent paired-end sequencing with 100 bp reads on an Illumina HiSeq2000. In the paper's pipeline: SOAPnuke was used for read processing, and reads with adapters, uncalled bases, a mean Phred below 15, or no exact constant-primer or identifier match were discarded. COPE v1.2.5 was used to merge the high-quality paired reads. Unique nucleotide sequences were defined as clonotypes and aligned to IMGT TRB V, D and J references using MiTCR v1.1. The analysis was limited to V-J combinations with a frequency above 0.0001, which together covered 99% to 99.2% of repertoires. A TCR clonal expansion and chaos score per V-J combination was defined as the ratio of F50 clonal expansion to chaos observed in the TCRdist matrix. Welch's t-statistics and random forest were used to reduce features to over ten V-J combinations, which were fed into a naive Bayes classifier. The similarity between thyroid and blood repertoires was quantified using the Morisita-Horn index. Starting from the raw public reads, TCRdb applied fastp trimming at Q25, assembled clones with MiXCR and retained in-frame beta chains. Entries that share a CDR3 protein sequence are merged under the most common genes and DNA. The V and J calls shown here were made by TCRdb, not taken from the authors' results. The sample profile shows roughly 1.1 million distinct CDR3 sequences; about 36% of them were found once. Clones ranked in the top ten supply 11% of the sample.

This clonotype was seen only a few times. No antigen is known for it. Base-call qualities are not available, and no considerably larger clone is one nucleotide away. Sequenced: peripheral blood or thyroid tissue (not recorded which). The sequence came from an adult man with Graves' hyperthyroidism. This chain is built from TRBV6-6 and TRBJ2-7; 7 bases in the middle match TRBD1. The nucleotide sequence reads TGTGCCAGCAGTGATACATCAGGGGGCTCCTACGAGCAGTACTTC. It specifies CASSDTSGGSYEQYF.